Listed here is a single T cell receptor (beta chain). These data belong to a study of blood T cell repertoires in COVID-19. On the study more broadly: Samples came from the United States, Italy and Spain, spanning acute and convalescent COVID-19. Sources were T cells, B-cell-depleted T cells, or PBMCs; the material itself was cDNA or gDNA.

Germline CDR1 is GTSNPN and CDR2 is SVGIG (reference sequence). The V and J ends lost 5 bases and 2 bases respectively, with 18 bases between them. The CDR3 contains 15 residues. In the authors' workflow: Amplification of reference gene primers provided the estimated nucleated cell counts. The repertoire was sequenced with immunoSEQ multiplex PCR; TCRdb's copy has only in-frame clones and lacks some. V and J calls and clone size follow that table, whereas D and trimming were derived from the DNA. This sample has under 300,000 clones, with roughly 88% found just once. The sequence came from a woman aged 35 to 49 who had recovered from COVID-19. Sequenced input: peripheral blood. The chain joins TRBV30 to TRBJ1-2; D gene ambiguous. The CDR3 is CAWLPLEADNYGYTF. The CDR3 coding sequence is TGTGCCTGGTTGCCCCTGGAGGCGGACAACTATGGCTACACCTTC.